A selection of T cell receptor beta chains follows, all from one sample in a study of control samples from healthy donors and cancer patients. Sequenced by immunoSEQ multiplex PCR; TCRdb stores in-frame clones only, minus some. The sample holds 350,000 to 450,000 clones, over 75% seen once. Sequenced material: PBMCs. The receptors originated from a man aged 40-49 years with head and neck cancer. Both conserved end residues are part of each CDR3. The order of the fields is clone size, J gene, D gene, V gene, CDR3 DNA, CDR3 protein. The D gene is left open where the match is weak. The listing skips clone size in some rows; elsewhere it reads once, few, many or a size class.

once,TRBJ1-1,TRBD1,TRBV6-5,TGTGCCAGCAGTTACGGGACAGGGGAGACTGAAGCTTTCTTT,CASSYGTGETEAFF
-,TRBJ1-1,-,TRBV9,TGTGCCAGCAGCGTTCACTACCTGAACACTGAAGCTTTCTTT,CASSVHYLNTEAFF
-,TRBJ2-3,TRBD1,TRBV7-2,TGTGCCAGCAGCCCGGGACAGGGCACAGATACGCAGTATTTT,CASSPGQGTDTQYF
-,TRBJ2-3,-,TRBV5-4,TGTGCCAGCAGCCGGGACACTGATACGCAGTATTTT,CASSRDTDTQYF
-,TRBJ1-4,-,TRBV18,TGTGCCAGCTCACCTCGACAGGACCCGAATGAAAAACTGTTTTTT,CASSPRQDPNEKLFF
-,TRBJ2-7,TRBD1,TRBV9,TGTGCCAGCAGCGTAGGGGACAGGTTTCCCTACGAGCAGTACTTC,CASSVGDRFPYEQYF
-,TRBJ2-1,-,TRBV7-2,TGTGCCAGCAGTTCAGACAGGTTGGGCCACAATGAGCAGTTCTTC,CASSSDRLGHNEQFF
-,TRBJ2-1,TRBD1,TRBV27,TGTGCCAGCAGCCGCCTGCCGGGACAGGGGAAACATGAGCAGTTCTTC,CASSRLPGQGKHEQFF
-,TRBJ1-4,TRBD1,TRBV4-2,TGTGCCAGCAGCCAAGATGAGGGGGCTGGTAATGAAAAACTGTTTTTT,CASSQDEGAGNEKLFF
-,TRBJ1-1,-,TRBV19,TGTGCCAGTAGTCTCCAAATAGTTACTGAAGCTTTCTTT,CASSLQIVTEAFF
-,TRBJ1-4,-,TRBV27,TGTGCCAGCAGTGAAGGACAGAGGATGAATGAAAAACTGTTTTTT,CASSEGQRMNEKLFF
-,TRBJ2-5,-,TRBV27,TGTGCCAGCAGTTTATATAGTAGCCGCGAGACCCAGTACTTC,CASSLYSSRETQYF
-,TRBJ2-7,-,TRBV27,TGTGCCAGCAGCCCAAGTGCGGTTTTCGACGAGCAGTACTTC,CASSPSAVFDEQYF
-,TRBJ1-2,TRBD1,TRBV25-1,TGTGCCAGCAGTGACTGGGACAGCTCTAACTATGGCTACACCTTC,CASSDWDSSNYGYTF
-,TRBJ2-3,-,TRBV11-3,TGTGCCAGCAGCTTAACAGACACAGATACGCAGTATTTT,CASSLTDTDTQYF
-,TRBJ2-2,TRBD1,TRBV24-1,TGTGCCACCAGTGACCTGGACAGGACGAACACCGGGGAGCTGTTTTTT,CATSDLDRTNTGELFF
-,TRBJ2-7,-,TRBV4-1,TGCGCCAGCAGCCATCTTTCGCCCATTTACGCCTACGAGCAGTACTTC,CASSHLSPIYAYEQYF
-,TRBJ2-7,-,TRBV27,TGTGCCAGCAGTAGTGGATCCGAGCAGTACTTC,CASSSGSEQYF
-,TRBJ2-1,-,TRBV11-3,TGTGCCAGCAGCTTTACCACCCGAGGGGATGAGCAGTTCTTC,CASSFTTRGDEQFF
-,TRBJ2-2,-,TRBV12-3/TRBV12-4,TGTGCCAGCAGTTTATCGGGCGGGGAGCTGTTTTTT,CASSLSGGELFF
-,TRBJ2-2,TRBD2,TRBV5-1,TGCGCCAGCAGGAGACCGGGACTAGCGGGAGCTGGGGAGCTGTTTTTT,CASRRPGLAGAGELFF
-,TRBJ2-3,TRBD1,TRBV5-1,TGCGCCAGCAGTTCCTCCGGGACAGAGGGATCCGATACGCAGTATTTT,CASSSSGTEGSDTQYF
-,TRBJ1-1,-,TRBV2,TGTGCCAGCAGTGGAATTGAGGGGGTGAACACTGAAGCTTTCTTT,CASSGIEGVNTEAFF
-,TRBJ2-3,-,TRBV5-6,TGTGCCAGCAGCTCGTTGGCAGGGGAATACACAGATACGCAGTATTTT,CASSSLAGEYTDTQYF
-,TRBJ1-1,-,TRBV7-3,TGTGCCAGCAGCTTAGGGCCCACGAACACTGAAGCTTTCTTT,CASSLGPTNTEAFF
-,TRBJ2-5,TRBD2,TRBV6-5,TGTGCCAGCCGGGGGAGGGCCTCTTCAGAGACCCAGTACTTC,CASRGRASSETQYF
-,TRBJ1-2,-,TRBV6-5,TGTGCCAGCAGGTTAGACCCTGGGGGCTACACCTTC,CASRLDPGGYTF
-,TRBJ2-3,-,TRBV6-2/TRBV6-3,TGTGCCAGCAGTTACGGCCCAACTAGCACAGATACGCAGTATTTT,CASSYGPTSTDTQYF
-,TRBJ1-1,-,TRBV6-1,TGTGCCAGCAGTGAGGAGGCGGCCGCTGAAGCTTTCTTT,CASSEEAAAEAFF
-,TRBJ1-1,-,TRBV28,TGTGCCAGCAGTTTGGGTTCAGAAGCTTTCTTT,CASSLGSEAFF
-,TRBJ2-7,-,TRBV19,TGTGCCAGTAGTATGACAGCCTCCTACGAGCAGTACTTC,CASSMTASYEQYF
once,TRBJ2-7,-,TRBV3-1/TRBV3-2,TGTGCCAGCAGCCAGAGCAAGGACGAGCAGTACTTC,CASSQSKDEQYF
-,TRBJ1-2,-,TRBV7-9,TGTGCCAGCACCGACGGCGGCCCTGGCTACACCTTC,CASTDGGPGYTF
-,TRBJ2-7,TRBD2,TRBV7-2,TGTGCCAGCAGCTTGGGGACTAGTCCCTACGAGCAGTACTTC,CASSLGTSPYEQYF
-,TRBJ2-3,-,TRBV5-1,TGCGCCAGCAGCTCAGACCGCACAGATACGCAGTATTTT,CASSSDRTDTQYF
-,TRBJ2-1,-,TRBV27,TGTGCCAGCAGTTACGGGCCCCTGTACAATGAGCAGTTCTTC,CASSYGPLYNEQFF
-,TRBJ1-1,TRBD1,TRBV6-5,TGTGCCAGCAGTTATAGACAGGGGAGGACTGAAGCTTTCTTT,CASSYRQGRTEAFF
-,TRBJ2-1,TRBD2,TRBV2,TGTGCCAGCGGTGGGACTAGCGGTTCCTACAATGAGCAGTTCTTC,CASGGTSGSYNEQFF
-,TRBJ2-7,TRBD1,TRBV5-1,TGCGCCAGCAGCTTGACAGGGGGCTCCCACGAGCAGTACTTC,CASSLTGGSHEQYF
-,TRBJ2-3,-,TRBV25-1,TGTGCCAGCAGACCACGGGGGGCTGTCACAGATACGCAGTATTTT,CASRPRGAVTDTQYF
-,TRBJ2-7,-,TRBV6-1,TGTGCCAGCAGTGAATATGGGGGAAGGTACGAGCAGTACTTC,CASSEYGGRYEQYF
-,TRBJ1-1,-,TRBV7-3,TGTGCCAGCAGCTTAAAAATTAACACTGAAGCTTTCTTT,CASSLKINTEAFF
-,TRBJ2-1,-,TRBV7-2,TGTGCCAGCAGCTCTAGGTGGCGTAGCTACAATGAGCAGTTCTTC,CASSSRWRSYNEQFF
-,TRBJ2-7,-,TRBV2,TGTGCCAGCGTCCGACAGCAAAGCTCCTACGAGCAGTACTTC,CASVRQQSSYEQYF
-,TRBJ1-1,-,TRBV28,TGTGCCAGCAGGTCCGGGGGATCCCAGTGGACTGAAGCTTTCTTT,CASRSGGSQWTEAFF
-,TRBJ1-1,TRBD1,TRBV19,TGTGCCAGTATGGCTGGGACAGGGGGGAACACTGAAGCTTTCTTT,CASMAGTGGNTEAFF
-,TRBJ2-3,TRBD2,TRBV7-9,TGTGCCAGCAGCTTAGTGCTAGCGGGAAGCACAGATACGCAGTATTTT,CASSLVLAGSTDTQYF